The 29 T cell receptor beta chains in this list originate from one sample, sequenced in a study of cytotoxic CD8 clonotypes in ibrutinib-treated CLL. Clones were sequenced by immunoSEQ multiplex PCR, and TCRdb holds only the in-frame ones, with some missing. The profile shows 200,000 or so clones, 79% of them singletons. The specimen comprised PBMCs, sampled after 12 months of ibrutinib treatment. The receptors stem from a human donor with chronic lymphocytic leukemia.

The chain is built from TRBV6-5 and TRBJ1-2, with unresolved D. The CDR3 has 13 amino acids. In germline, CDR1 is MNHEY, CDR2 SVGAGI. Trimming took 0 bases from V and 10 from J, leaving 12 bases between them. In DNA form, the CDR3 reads TGTGCCAGCAGTTACTCCGCAGGAGCTGCCTACACCTTC. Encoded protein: CASSYSAGAAYTF.

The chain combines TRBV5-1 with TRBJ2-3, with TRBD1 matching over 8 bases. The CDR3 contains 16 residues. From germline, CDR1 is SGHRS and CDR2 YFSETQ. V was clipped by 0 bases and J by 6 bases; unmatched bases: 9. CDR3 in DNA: TGCGCCAGCAGCTTGGAACCGACAGGGGCCGTCGATACGCAGTATTTT. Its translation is CASSLEPTGAVDTQYF.

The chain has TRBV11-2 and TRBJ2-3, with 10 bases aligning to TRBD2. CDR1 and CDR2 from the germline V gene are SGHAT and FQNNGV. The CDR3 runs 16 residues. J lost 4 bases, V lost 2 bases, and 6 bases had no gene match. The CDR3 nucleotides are TGTGCCAGCAGCTTATTGGCTAGCGGGAGTGCAGATACGCAGTATTTT. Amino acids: CASSLLASGSADTQYF.

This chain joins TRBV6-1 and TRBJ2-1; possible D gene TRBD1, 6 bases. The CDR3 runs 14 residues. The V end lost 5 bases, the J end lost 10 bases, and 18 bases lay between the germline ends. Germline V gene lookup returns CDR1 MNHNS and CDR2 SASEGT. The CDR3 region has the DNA TGTGCCAGCAGTCCCGGCAGGGGAGTGGAAGAGCAGTTCTTC. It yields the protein CASSPGRGVEEQFF.

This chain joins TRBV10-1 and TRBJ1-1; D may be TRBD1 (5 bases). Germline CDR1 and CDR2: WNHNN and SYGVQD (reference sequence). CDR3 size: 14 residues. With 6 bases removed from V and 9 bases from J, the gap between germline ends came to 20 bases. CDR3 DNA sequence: TGCGCCAGCAGCAGGGACGCCTCAACTCACCAAGCTTTCTTT. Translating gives CASSRDASTHQAFF.

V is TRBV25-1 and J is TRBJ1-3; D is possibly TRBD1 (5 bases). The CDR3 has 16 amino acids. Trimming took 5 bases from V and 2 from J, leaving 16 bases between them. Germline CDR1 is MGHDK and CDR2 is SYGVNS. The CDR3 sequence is CASSNTGEGAGNTIYF. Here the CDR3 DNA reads TGTGCCAGCAGTAACACCGGGGAAGGGGCTGGAAACACCATATATTTT.

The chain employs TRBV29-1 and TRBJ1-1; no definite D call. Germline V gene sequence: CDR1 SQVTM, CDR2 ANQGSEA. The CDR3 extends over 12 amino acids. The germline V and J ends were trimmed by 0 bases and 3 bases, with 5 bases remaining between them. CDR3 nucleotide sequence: TGCAGCGTTGAAGATAGGGACACTGAAGCTTTCTTT. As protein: CSVEDRDTEAFF.

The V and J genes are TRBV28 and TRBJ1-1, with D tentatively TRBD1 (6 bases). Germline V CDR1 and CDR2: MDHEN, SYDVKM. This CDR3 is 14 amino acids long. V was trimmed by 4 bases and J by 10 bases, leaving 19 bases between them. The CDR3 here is CASSSPPRGWGAFF. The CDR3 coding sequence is TGTGCCAGCAGTTCACCCCCCAGGGGTTGGGGAGCTTTCTTT.

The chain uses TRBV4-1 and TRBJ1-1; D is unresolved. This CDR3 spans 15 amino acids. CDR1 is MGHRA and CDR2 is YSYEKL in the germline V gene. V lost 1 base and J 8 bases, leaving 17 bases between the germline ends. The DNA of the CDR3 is TGCGCCAGCAGCCAAGGGGGAGGTTGGGGTTCGGAAGCTTTCTTT. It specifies CASSQGGGWGSEAFF.

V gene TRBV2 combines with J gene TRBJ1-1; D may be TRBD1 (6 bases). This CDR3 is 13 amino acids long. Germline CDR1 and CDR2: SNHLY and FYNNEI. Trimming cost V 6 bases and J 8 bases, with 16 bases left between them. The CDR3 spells CASRFSGTPEAFF. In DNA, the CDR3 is TGTGCCAGCAGATTCTCCGGGACACCGGAAGCTTTCTTT. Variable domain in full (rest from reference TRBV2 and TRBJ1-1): EPEVTQTPSHQVTQMGQEVILRCVPISNHLYFYWYRQILGQKVEFLVSFYNNEISEKSEIFDDQFSVERPDGSNFTLKIRSTKLEDSAMYFCASRFSGTPEAFFGQGTRLTVV.

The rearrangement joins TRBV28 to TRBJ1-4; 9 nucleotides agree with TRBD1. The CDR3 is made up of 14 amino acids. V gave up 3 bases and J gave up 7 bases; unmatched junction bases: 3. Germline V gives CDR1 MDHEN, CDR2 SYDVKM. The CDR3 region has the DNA TGTGCCAGCAGTTTGGGGACAGGGAGTGAAAAACTGTTTTTT. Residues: CASSLGTGSEKLFF.

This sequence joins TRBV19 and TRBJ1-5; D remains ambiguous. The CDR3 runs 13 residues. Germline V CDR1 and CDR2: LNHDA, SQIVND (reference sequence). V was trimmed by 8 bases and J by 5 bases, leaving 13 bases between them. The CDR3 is CASSWWEDQPQHF. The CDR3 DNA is TGTGCCAGTTCCTGGTGGGAAGATCAGCCCCAGCATTTT.

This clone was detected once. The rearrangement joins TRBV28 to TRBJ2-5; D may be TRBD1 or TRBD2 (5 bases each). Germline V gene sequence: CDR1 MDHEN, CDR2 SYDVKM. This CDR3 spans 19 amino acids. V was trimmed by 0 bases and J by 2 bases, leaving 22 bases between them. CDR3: CASSLWVPQGEVPQETQYF. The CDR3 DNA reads TGTGCCAGCAGTTTATGGGTCCCCCAGGGAGAAGTACCACAAGAGACCCAGTACTTC.

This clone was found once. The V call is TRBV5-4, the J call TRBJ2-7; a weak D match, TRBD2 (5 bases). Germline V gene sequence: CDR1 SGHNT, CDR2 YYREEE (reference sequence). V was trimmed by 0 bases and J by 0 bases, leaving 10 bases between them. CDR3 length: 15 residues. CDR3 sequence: CASSLDGGSSYEQYF. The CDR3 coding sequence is TGTGCCAGCAGCTTGGACGGCGGGTCCTCCTACGAGCAGTACTTC.

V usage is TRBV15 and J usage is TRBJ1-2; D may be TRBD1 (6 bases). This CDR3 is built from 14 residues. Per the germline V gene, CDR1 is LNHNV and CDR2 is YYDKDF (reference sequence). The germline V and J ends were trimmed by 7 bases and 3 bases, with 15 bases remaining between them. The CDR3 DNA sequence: TGTGCCACCAAAGGGGGGGCGCGGGACTATGGCTACACCTTC. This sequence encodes CATKGGARDYGYTF.

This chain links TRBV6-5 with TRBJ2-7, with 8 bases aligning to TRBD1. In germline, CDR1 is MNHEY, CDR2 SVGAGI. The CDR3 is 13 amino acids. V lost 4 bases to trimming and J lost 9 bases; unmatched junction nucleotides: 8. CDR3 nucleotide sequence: TGTGCCAGCAGTTTGACAGGGGCGAGACGGCAGTACTTC. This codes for CASSLTGARRQYF.

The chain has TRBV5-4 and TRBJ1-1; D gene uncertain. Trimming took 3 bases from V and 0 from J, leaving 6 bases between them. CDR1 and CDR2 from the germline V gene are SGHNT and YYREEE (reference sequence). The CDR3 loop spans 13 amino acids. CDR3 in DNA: TGTGCCAGCAGCTCGACCGTGAACACTGAAGCTTTCTTT. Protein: CASSSTVNTEAFF.

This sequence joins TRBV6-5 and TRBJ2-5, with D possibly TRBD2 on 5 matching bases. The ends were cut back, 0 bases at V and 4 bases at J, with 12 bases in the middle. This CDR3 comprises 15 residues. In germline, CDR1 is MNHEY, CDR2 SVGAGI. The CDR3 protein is CASSYSYRGAETQYF. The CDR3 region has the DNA TGTGCCAGCAGTTACTCGTACCGGGGAGCAGAGACCCAGTACTTC.

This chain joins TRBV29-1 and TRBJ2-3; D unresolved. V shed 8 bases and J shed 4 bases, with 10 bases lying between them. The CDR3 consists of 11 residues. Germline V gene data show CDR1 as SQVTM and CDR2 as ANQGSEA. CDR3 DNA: TGCAGCATTGGGATCGCAGATACGCAGTATTTT. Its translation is CSIGIADTQYF.

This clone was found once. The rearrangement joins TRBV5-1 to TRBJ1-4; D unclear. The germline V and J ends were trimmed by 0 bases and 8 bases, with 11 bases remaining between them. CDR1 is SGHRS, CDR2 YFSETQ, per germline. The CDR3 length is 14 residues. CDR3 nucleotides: TGCGCCAGCAGCTTGGTTGGAGACTCAGAAAAACTGTTTTTT. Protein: CASSLVGDSEKLFF.

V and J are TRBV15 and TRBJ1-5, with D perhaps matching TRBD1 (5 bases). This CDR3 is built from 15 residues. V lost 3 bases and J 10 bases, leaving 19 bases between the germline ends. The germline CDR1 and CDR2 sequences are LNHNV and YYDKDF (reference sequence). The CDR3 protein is CATSSPTVFPIPQHF. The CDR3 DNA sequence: TGTGCCACCAGCAGCCCGACAGTATTCCCGATTCCCCAGCATTTT. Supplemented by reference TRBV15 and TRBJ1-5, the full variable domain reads DAMVIQNPRYQVTQFGKPVTLSCSQTLNHNVMYWYQQKSSQAPKLLFHYYDKDFNNEADTPDNFQSRRPNTSFCFLDIRSPGLGDTAMYLCATSSPTVFPIPQHFGDGTRLSIL.

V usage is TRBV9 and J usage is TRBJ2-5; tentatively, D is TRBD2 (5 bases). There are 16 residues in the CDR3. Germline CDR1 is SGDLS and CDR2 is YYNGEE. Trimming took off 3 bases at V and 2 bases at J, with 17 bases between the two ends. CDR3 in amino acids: CASSARMSGGQETQYF. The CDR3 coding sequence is TGTGCCAGCAGCGCCAGGATGTCCGGAGGTCAAGAGACCCAGTACTTC.

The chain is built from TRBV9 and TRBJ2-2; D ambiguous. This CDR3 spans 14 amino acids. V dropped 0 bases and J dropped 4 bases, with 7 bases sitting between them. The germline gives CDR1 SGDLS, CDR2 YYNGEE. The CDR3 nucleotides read TGTGCCAGCAGCGTAGGGCAAGCCACCGGGGAGCTGTTTTTT. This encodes CASSVGQATGELFF.

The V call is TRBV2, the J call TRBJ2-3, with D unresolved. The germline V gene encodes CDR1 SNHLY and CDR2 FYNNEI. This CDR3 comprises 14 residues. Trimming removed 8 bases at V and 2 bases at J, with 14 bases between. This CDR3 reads CASQTNSITDTQYF. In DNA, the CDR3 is TGTGCCAGCCAGACAAATTCGATCACAGATACGCAGTATTTT. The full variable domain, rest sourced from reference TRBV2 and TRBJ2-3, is EPEVTQTPSHQVTQMGQEVILRCVPISNHLYFYWYRQILGQKVEFLVSFYNNEISEKSEIFDDQFSVERPDGSNFTLKIRSTKLEDSAMYFCASQTNSITDTQYFGPGTRLTVL.

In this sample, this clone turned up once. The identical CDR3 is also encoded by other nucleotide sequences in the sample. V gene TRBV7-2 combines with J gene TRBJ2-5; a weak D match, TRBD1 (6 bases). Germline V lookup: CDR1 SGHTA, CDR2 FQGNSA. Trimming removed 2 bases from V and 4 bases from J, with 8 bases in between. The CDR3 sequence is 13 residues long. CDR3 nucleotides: TGTGCCAGCAGCTTAAGCAGGGGAGAGACCCAGTACTTC. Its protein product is CASSLSRGETQYF.

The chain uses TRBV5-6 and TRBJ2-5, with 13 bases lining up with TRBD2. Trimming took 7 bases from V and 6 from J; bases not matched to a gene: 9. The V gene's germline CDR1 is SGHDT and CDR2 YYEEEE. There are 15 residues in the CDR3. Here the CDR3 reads CASGSLAGGHQTQYF. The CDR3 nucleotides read TGTGCCAGCGGATCACTAGCGGGAGGGCACCAGACCCAGTACTTC.

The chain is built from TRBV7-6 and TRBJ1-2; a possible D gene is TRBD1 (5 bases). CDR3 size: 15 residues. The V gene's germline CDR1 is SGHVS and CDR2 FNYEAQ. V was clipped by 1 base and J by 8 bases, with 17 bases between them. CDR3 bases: TGTGCCAGCAGCTTAGTTGGGGACGGCACGTGGGGCTACACCTTC. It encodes CASSLVGDGTWGYTF.

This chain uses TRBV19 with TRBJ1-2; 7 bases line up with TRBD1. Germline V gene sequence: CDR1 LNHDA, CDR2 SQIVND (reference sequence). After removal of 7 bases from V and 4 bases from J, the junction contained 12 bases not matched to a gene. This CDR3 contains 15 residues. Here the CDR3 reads CASKNRGISPYGYTF. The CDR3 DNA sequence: TGTGCCAGTAAAAACAGGGGAATCTCCCCCTATGGCTACACCTTC.

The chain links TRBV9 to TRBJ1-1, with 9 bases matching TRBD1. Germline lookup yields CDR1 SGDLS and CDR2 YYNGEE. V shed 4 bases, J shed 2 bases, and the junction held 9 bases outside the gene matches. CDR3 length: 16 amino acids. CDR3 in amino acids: CASSPRQGVINTEAFF. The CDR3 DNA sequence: TGTGCCAGCAGCCCCCGACAGGGGGTTATAAACACTGAAGCTTTCTTT.